This T cell receptor beta chain was recorded in a study of shared clonotypes between healthy human individuals. The method was immunoSEQ multiplex PCR; TCRdb's version includes in-frame clones alone and lacks a portion of them. The table records approximately 2.1 million clones, 85% to 95% of them present only once. The V gene lost 2 bases and the J gene lost 6 bases, with 17 bases spanning the gap. There are 16 residues in the CDR3. The germline gives CDR1 SGHAT, CDR2 FQNNGV. The rearrangement links TRBV11-2 to TRBJ2-1; D remains ambiguous. What was sequenced was naive CD4+ T cells from PBMCs. As for subset: CD45RA+ positively selected. This clonotype was obtained from a man between 18 and 35 years old in good health. Some clones in this sample may be carry-over from other donors' samples. The CDR3 here is CASSLMWVRIGNEQFF. In DNA form, the CDR3 reads TGTGCCAGCAGCTTAATGTGGGTTCGTATCGGCAATGAGCAGTTCTTC.